This T cell receptor (beta chain) derives from a study of identical twins. A universal primer site was added by template switching, and unique molecular identifiers were carried by the cDNA. In TCRdb, the 5' RACE reads were re-called with MiXCR into one record per CDR3 protein. The data show 1.5 million to 2 million distinct CDR3 sequences, around 29% seen once. This clonotype has more than one count but fewer than ten. The antigen is not known. The CDR3 covers 13 residues. From germline, CDR1 is LGHDT and CDR2 YNNKEL (reference sequence). Trimming took 0 bases from V and 10 from J, leaving 10 bases between them. Broader study findings: Potential partial confounding of zero-insertion analyses by invariant MAIT and iNKT cells was noted.

The chain couples TRBV3-1 to TRBJ1-5, with unresolved D. Input material: cord blood. This receptor was taken from a newborn girl in good health. The CDR3, as DNA: TGTGCCAGCAGCCAAGATAGTCGAGGACCCCAGCATTTT. Translating it yields CASSQDSRGPQHF.